A selection of T cell receptor beta chains follows, all from one sample in a study of T cells in Graves' hyperthyroidism and ophthalmopathy. TCRdb passed the multiplex PCR reads through MiXCR, listing each CDR3 protein once. This table holds about 360,000 distinct CDR3 sequences, 13% found once. The sample consisted of blood. Every receptor here comes from a woman aged 18-35 years with Graves' hyperthyroidism. CDR3s include the opening cysteine and the closing phenylalanine or tryptophan. Each record gives: CDR3 protein, CDR3 DNA, V gene, clone size, CDR3 length, J gene, D gene. D genes are given only for firm matches. Part of the rows lack a size; the others show once, few, many or a class for expanded clones.

CDR3aa: CAWSRYKEGSEGTQYF; CDR3nt: TGTGCCTGGAGTAGGTACAAGGAGGGGAGCGAAGGGACCCAGTACTTC; v_gene: TRBV30; abundance: many; len: 16; j_gene: TRBJ2-5; d_gene: -
CDR3aa: CSVTRDSSYEQYF; CDR3nt: TGCAGCGTAACCCGGGACAGTTCCTACGAGCAGTACTTC; v_gene: TRBV29-1; abundance: -; len: 13; j_gene: TRBJ2-7; d_gene: TRBD1
CDR3aa: CASSEDRGATDTQYF; CDR3nt: TGTGCCAGCAGTGAAGATAGGGGAGCCACAGATACGCAGTATTTT; v_gene: TRBV6-1; abundance: many; len: 15; j_gene: TRBJ2-3; d_gene: -
CDR3aa: CASSFTDRASYNEQFF; CDR3nt: TGTGCTAGCAGCTTCACGGACAGGGCTTCCTACAATGAGCAGTTCTTC; v_gene: TRBV7-7; abundance: -; len: 16; j_gene: TRBJ2-1; d_gene: TRBD1
CDR3aa: CASWSGGNEKLFF; CDR3nt: TGTGCCAGCTGGTCAGGGGGGAATGAAAAACTGTTTTTT; v_gene: TRBV28; abundance: many; len: 13; j_gene: TRBJ1-4; d_gene: TRBD1
CDR3aa: CAISVARSVEQFF; CDR3nt: TGTGCCATCAGTGTTGCACGGTCTGTTGAGCAGTTCTTC; v_gene: TRBV10-3; abundance: many; len: 13; j_gene: TRBJ2-1; d_gene: -
CDR3aa: CASSPPGPRYTF; CDR3nt: TGTGCCAGCAGCCCTCCGGGACCTCGCTACACCTTC; v_gene: TRBV28; abundance: -; len: 12; j_gene: TRBJ1-2; d_gene: -
CDR3aa: CATSRDSQRGETQYF; CDR3nt: TGTGCCACCAGCAGAGATTCCCAGCGCGGGGAGACCCAGTACTTC; v_gene: TRBV15; abundance: many; len: 15; j_gene: TRBJ2-5; d_gene: -
CDR3aa: CSARHIRDPNEQFF; CDR3nt: TGCAGTGCTAGACACATCCGGGACCCCAATGAGCAGTTCTTC; v_gene: TRBV20-1; abundance: many; len: 14; j_gene: TRBJ2-1; d_gene: -
CDR3aa: CASSSRGGAEQYF; CDR3nt: TGTGCCAGCAGTTCTCGGGGGGGGGCTGAGCAGTACTTC; v_gene: TRBV27; abundance: -; len: 13; j_gene: TRBJ2-7; d_gene: TRBD2
CDR3aa: CASSQEAGQHEKLFF; CDR3nt: TGTGCCAGCAGCCAAGAGGCAGGTCAACATGAAAAACTGTTTTTT; v_gene: TRBV3-1; abundance: many; len: 15; j_gene: TRBJ1-4; d_gene: -
CDR3aa: CASNPGQPDEKLFF; CDR3nt: TGTGCCAGCAATCCGGGACAGCCGGATGAAAAACTGTTTTTT; v_gene: TRBV28; abundance: few; len: 14; j_gene: TRBJ1-4; d_gene: TRBD1